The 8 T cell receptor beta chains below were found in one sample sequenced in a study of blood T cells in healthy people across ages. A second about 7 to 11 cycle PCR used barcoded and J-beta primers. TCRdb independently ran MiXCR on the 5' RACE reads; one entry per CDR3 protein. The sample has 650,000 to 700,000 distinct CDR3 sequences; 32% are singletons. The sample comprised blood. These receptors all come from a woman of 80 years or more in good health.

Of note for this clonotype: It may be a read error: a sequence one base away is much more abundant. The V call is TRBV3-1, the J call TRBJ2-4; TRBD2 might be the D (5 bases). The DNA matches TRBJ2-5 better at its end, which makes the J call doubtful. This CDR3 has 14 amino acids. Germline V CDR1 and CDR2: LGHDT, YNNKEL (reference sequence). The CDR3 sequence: CASSQVSGCETQYF. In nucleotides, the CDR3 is TGTGCCAGCAGCCAAGTTTCGGGGTGTGAGACCCAGTACTTC.

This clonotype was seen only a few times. The CDR3 here is CASESFGGALGFNTEAFF. The CDR3 nucleotides read TGTGCCAGTGAATCCTTCGGAGGGGCGTTAGGTTTTAACACTGAAGCTTTCTTT. The chain combines TRBV6-1 with TRBJ1-1; the D gene is possibly TRBD1 (5 bases). The CDR3 spans 18 residues. The germline V gene has CDR1 MNHNS and CDR2 SASEGT. Deletions cut 9 bases from V and 2 bases from J, with 28 bases between.

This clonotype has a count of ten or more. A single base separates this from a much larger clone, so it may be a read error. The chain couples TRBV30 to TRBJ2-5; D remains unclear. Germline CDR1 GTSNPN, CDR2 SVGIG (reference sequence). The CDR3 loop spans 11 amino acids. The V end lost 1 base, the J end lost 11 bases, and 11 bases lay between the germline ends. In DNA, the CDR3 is TGTGCCTGGAGTGCCACGAATGAGCAGTACTTC. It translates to CAWSATNEQYF.

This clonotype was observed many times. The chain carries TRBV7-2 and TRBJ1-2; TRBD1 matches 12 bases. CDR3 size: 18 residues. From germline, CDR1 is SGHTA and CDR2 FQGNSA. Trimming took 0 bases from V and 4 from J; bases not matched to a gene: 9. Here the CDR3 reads CASSLATGTGGAAYGYTF. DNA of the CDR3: TGTGCCAGCAGCTTAGCCACCGGGACAGGGGGCGCCGCCTATGGCTACACCTTC.

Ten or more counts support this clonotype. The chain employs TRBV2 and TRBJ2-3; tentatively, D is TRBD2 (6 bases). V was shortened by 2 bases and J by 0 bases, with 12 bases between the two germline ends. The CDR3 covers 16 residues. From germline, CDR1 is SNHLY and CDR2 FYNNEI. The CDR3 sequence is CASSEYGLASTDTQYF. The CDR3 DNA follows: TGTGCCAGCAGTGAATACGGGCTAGCGAGCACAGATACGCAGTATTTT.

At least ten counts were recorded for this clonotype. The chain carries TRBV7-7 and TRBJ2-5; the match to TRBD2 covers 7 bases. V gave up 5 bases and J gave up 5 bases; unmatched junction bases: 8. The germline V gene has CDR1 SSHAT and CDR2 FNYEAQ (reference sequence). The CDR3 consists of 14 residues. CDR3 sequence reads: CASSPGGGRETQYF. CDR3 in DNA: TGTGCCAGCAGCCCTGGGGGGGGTCGGGAGACCCAGTACTTC.

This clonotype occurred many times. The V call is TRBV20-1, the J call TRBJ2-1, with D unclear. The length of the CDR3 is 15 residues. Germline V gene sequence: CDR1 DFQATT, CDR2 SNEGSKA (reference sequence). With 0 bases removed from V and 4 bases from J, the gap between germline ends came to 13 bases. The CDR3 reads CSAREFRQIYNEQFF. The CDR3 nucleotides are TGCAGTGCTAGAGAGTTCCGTCAGATTTACAATGAGCAGTTCTTC.

The CDR3 is CASRVRDRANTIYF. In DNA, the CDR3 is TGTGCCAGCAGGGTCCGGGACAGGGCTAACACCATATATTTT. The V and J genes are TRBV2 and TRBJ1-3; 9 bases are a match to TRBD1. The CDR3 extends over 14 amino acids. The ends lost 6 bases at V and 7 bases at J; junction bases unmatched: 7. CDR1 and CDR2 (germline): SNHLY, FYNNEI. Full variable domain (outside the CDR3, taken from reference TRBV2 and TRBJ1-3): EPEVTQTPSHQVTQMGQEVILRCVPISNHLYFYWYRQILGQKVEFLVSFYNNEISEKSEIFDDQFSVERPDGSNFTLKIRSTKLEDSAMYFCASRVRDRANTIYFGEGSWLTVV.